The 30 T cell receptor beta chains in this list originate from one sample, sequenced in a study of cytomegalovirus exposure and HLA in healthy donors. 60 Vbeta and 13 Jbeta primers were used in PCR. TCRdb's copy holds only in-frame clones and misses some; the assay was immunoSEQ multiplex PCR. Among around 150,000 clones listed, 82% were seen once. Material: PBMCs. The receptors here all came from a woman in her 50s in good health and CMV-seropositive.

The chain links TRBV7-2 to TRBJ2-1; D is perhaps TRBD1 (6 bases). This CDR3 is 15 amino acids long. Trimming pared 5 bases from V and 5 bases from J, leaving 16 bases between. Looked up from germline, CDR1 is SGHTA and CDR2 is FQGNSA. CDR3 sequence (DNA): TGTGCCAGCAGCCCCCAGGGGTCTGCTAACAATGAGCAGTTCTTC. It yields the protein CASSPQGSANNEQFF.

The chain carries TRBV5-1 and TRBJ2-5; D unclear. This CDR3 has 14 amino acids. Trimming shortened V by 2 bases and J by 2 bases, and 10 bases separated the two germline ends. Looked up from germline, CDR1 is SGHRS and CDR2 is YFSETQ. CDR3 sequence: CASSLAGTQETQYF. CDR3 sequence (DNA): TGCGCCAGCAGCTTAGCAGGCACTCAAGAGACCCAGTACTTC.

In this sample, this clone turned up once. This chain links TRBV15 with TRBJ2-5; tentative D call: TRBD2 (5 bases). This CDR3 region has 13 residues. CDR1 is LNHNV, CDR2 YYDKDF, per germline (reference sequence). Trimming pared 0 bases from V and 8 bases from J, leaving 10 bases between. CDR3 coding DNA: TGTGCCACCAGCAGAGATAGGGAGAGAACCCAGTACTTC. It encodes CATSRDRERTQYF.

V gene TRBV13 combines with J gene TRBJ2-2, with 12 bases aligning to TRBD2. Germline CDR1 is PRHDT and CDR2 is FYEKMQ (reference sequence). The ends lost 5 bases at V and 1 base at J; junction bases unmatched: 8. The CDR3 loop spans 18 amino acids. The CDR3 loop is CASSTPLLAGGNTGELFF. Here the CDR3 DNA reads TGTGCCAGCAGCACTCCCTTACTAGCGGGAGGGAACACCGGGGAGCTGTTTTTT.

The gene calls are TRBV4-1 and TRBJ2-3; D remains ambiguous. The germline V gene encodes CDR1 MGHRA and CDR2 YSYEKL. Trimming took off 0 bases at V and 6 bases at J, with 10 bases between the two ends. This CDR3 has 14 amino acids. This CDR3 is CASSQDYLEDTQYF. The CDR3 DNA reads TGCGCCAGCAGCCAAGATTATTTGGAGGATACGCAGTATTTT.

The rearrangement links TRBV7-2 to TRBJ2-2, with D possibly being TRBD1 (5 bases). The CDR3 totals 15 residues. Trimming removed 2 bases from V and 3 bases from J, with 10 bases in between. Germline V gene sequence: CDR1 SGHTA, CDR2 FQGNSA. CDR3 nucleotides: TGTGCCAGCAGCTTAATGCAGGGCTACACCGGGGAGCTGTTTTTT. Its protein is CASSLMQGYTGELFF.

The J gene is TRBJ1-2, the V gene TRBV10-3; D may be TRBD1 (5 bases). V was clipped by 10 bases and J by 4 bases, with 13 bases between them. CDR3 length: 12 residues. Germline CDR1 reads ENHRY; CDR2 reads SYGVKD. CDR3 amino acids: CATGQTGYGYTF. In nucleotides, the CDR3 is TGTGCCACCGGACAAACTGGCTATGGCTACACCTTC.

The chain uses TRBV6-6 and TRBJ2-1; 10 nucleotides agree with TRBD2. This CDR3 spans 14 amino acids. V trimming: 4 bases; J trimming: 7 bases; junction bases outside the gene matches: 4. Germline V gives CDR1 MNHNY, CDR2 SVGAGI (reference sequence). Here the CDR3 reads CASSSSGSGNEQFF. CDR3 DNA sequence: TGTGCCAGCAGTTCTAGCGGGAGTGGTAATGAGCAGTTCTTC.

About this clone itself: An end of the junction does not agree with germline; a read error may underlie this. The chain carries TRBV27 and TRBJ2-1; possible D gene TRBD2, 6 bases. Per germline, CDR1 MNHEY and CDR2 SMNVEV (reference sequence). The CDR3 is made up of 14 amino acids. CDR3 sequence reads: CAAAPSGLLNGQFF. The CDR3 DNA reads TGTGCCGCGGCCCCCAGCGGGTTACTCAATGGGCAGTTCTTC.

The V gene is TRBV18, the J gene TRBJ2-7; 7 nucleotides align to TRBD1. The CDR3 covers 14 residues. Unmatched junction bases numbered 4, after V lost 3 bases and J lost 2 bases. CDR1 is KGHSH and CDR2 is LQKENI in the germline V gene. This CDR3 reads CASSPATGPYEQYF. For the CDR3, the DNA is TGTGCCAGCTCACCTGCGACAGGGCCCTACGAGCAGTACTTC.

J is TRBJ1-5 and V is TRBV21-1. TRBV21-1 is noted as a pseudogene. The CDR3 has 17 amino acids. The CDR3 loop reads CASSKGAGPGSNQPQHF. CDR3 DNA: TGTGCCAGCAGCAAAGGGGCGGGGCCGGGTAGCAATCAGCCCCAGCATTTT.

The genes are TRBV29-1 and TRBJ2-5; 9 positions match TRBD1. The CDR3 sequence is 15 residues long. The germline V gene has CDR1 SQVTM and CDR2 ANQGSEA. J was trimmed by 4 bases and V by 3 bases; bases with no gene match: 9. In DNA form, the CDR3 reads TGCAGCGTTGATAGGTACAGGGGGCGCGGAGAGACCCAGTACTTC. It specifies CSVDRYRGRGETQYF.

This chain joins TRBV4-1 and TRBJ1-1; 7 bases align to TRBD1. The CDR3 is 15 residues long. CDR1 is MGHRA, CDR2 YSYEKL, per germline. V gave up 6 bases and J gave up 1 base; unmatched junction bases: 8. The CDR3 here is CASRLRQGQNTEAFF. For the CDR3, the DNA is TGCGCCAGCAGACTAAGACAGGGACAGAACACTGAAGCTTTCTTT.

The CDR3, as DNA: TGTGCCAGCAGCTTGTTCGCTCCGGCGGGCACTGAAGCTTTCTTT. This sequence encodes CASSLFAPAGTEAFF. The chain is built from TRBV5-5 and TRBJ1-1; D gene uncertain. V was trimmed by 1 base and J by 4 bases, leaving 14 bases between them. The germline CDR1 and CDR2 sequences are SGHKS and YYEKEE (reference sequence). The CDR3 is made up of 15 amino acids.

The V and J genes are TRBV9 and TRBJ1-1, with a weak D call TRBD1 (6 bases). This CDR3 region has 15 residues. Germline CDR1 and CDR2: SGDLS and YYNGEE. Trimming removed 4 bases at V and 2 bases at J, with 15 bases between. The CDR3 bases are TGTGCCAGCAGCACCCGGGACAACTTTAACACTGAAGCTTTCTTT. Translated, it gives CASSTRDNFNTEAFF.

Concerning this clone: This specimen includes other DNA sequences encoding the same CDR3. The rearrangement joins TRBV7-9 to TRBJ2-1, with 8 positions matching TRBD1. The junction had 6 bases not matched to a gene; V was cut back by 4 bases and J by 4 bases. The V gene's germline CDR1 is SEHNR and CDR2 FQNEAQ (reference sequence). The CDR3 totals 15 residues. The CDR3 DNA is TGTGCCAGCAGCTCAGACAGGGGAGCGTACAATGAGCAGTTCTTC. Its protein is CASSSDRGAYNEQFF.

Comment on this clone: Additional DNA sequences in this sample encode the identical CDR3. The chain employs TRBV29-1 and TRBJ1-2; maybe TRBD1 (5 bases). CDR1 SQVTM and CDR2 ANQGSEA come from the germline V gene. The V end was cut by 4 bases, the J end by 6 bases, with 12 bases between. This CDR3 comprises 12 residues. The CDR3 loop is CSVVQGGDGYTF. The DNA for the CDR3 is TGCAGCGTTGTCCAGGGTGGAGATGGCTACACCTTC.

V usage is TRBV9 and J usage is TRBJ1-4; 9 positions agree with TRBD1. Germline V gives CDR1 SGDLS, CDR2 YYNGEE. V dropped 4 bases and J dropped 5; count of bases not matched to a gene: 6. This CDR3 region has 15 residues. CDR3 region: CASSTTGTGNEKLFF. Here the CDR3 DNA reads TGTGCCAGCAGCACCACCGGGACAGGGAATGAAAAACTGTTTTTT.

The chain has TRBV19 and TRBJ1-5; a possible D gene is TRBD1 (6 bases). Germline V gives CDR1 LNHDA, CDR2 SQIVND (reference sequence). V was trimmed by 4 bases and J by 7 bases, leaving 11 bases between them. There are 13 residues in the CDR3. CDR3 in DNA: TGTGCCAGTAGTAGGACAGCTTGGCAGCCCCAGCATTTT. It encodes CASSRTAWQPQHF.

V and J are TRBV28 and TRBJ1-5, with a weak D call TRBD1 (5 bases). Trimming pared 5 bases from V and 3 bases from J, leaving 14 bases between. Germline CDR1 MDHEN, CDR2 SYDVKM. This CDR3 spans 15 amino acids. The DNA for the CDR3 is TGTGCCAGCAGTACCCGGGACTACCCCAATCAGCCCCAGCATTTT. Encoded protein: CASSTRDYPNQPQHF. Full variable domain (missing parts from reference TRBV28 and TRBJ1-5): DVKVTQSSRYLVKRTGEKVFLECVQDMDHENMFWYRQDPGLGLRLIYFSYDVKMKEKGDIPEGYSVSREKKERFSLILESASTNQTSMYLCASSTRDYPNQPQHFGDGTRLSIL.

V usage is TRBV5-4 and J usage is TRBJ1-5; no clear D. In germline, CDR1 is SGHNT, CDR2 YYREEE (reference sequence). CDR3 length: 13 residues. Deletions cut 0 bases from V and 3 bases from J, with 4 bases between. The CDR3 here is CASSLEPNQPQHF. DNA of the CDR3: TGTGCCAGCAGCTTGGAGCCCAATCAGCCCCAGCATTTT. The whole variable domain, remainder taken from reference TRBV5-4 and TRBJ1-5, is ETGVTQSPTHLIKTRGQQVTLRCSSQSGHNTVSWYQQALGQGPQFIFQYYREEENGRGNFPPRFSGLQFPNYSSELNVNALELDDSALYLCASSLEPNQPQHFGDGTRLSIL.

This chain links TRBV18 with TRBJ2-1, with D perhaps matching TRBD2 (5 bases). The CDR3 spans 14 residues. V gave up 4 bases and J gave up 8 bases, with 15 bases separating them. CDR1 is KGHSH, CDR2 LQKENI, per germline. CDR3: CASSRTLGSDEQFF. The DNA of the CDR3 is TGTGCCAGCTCACGGACTCTGGGGAGCGATGAGCAGTTCTTC.

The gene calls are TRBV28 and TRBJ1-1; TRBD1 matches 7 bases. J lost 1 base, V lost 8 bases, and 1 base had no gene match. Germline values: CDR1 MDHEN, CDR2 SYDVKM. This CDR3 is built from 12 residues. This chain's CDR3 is CASQGGNTEAFF. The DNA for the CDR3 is TGTGCCAGCCAGGGGGGGAACACTGAAGCTTTCTTT.

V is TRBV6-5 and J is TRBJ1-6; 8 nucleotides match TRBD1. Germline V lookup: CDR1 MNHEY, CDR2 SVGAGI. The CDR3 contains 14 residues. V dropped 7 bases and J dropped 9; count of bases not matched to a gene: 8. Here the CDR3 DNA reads TGTGCCAGCACCCTTGACAGGGGTCGTTCACCCCTCCACTTT. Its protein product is CASTLDRGRSPLHF.

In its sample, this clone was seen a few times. The CDR3 DNA sequence: TGTGCCAGCAGCACCCAGGGGGCGGACACTGAAGCTTTCTTT. Encoded protein: CASSTQGADTEAFF. The chain joins TRBV7-3 to TRBJ1-1; TRBD1 matches 8 bases. CDR1 is SGHTA, CDR2 FQGTGA, per germline. The trim removed 5 bases at V and 3 bases at J, leaving 5 bases unmatched. This CDR3 comprises 14 residues.

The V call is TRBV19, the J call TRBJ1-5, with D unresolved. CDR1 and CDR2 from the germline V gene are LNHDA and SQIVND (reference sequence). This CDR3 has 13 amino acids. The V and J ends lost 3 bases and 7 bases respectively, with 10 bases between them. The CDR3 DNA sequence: TGTGCCAGTAGTATGGTCCTAACCCAGCCCCAGCATTTT. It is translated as CASSMVLTQPQHF. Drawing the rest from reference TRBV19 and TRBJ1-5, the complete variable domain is DGGITQSPKYLFRKEGQNVTLSCEQNLNHDAMYWYRQDPGQGLRLIYYSQIVNDFQKGDIAEGYSVSREKKESFPLTVTSAQKNPTAFYLCASSMVLTQPQHFGDGTRLSIL.

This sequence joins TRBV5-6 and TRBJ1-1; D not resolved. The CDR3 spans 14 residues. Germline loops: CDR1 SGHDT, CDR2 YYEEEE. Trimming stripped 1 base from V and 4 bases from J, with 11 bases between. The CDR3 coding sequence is TGTGCCAGCAGCTTGACTCTATCGGGCACTGAAGCTTTCTTT. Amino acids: CASSLTLSGTEAFF.

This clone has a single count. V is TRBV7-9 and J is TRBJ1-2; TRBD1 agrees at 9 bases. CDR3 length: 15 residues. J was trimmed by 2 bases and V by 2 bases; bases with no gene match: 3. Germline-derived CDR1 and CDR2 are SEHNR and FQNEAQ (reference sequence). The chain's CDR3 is CASSLSGQGNYGYTF. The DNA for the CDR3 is TGTGCCAGCAGCTTATCCGGACAGGGGAACTATGGCTACACCTTC.

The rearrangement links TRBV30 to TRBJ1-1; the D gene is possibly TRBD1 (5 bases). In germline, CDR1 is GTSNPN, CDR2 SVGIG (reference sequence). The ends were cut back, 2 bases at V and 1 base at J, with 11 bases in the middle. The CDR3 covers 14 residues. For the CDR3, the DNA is TGTGCCTGGAGTTTGATAGACAGGAACACTGAAGCTTTCTTT. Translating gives CAWSLIDRNTEAFF.

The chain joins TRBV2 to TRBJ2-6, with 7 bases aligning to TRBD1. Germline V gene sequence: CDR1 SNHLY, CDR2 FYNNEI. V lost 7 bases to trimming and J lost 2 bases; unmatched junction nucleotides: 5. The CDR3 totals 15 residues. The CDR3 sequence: CASKAGGTGANVLTF. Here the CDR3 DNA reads TGTGCCAGCAAGGCAGGGGGTACTGGGGCCAACGTCCTGACTTTC.